This TCR beta chain was sequenced in a study of beta chain features in type 1 diabetes. Across the whole study: Cell yields, age and gender were similar between patients and healthy donors.

Notes on the study in general: Compared with healthy donors, patients appeared to share more similar naive, central memory and regulatory TCRB repertoires. Shortening of TCRB CDR3s, moderate but significant, appeared in all four CD4+ subsets of Type 1 diabetes patients.

The study reverse transcribed the entire isolated RNA, so it sequenced expressed TCRB transcripts. This table comes from immunoSEQ multiplex PCR, and its TCRdb copy is limited to in-frame clones, with some not included. There are 110,000 to 150,000 clones in the sample; just over 9% occur only once, and around 0.68% lies in the top ten. Trimming cost V 0 bases and J 6 bases; bases outside gene matches: 4. Germline loops: CDR1 MGHRA, CDR2 YSYEKL. The CDR3 covers 15 residues. Sorting gave populations that all exceeded 98% purity. A note on this clone: What it binds is unknown.

This clonotype originated in a man younger than 30 in good health. The chain employs TRBV4-1 and TRBJ2-3; 9 bases align to TRBD2. The sample was central memory CD4+ T cells from blood. The CDR3 spells CASSQDQRGADTQYF. Here the CDR3 DNA reads TGCGCCAGCAGCCAAGATCAGCGGGGGGCGGATACGCAGTATTTT.